Listed here is a single T cell receptor beta chain. The sample holds a few counts of this clone. Its antigen is unknown. Within one base of it there is no much larger clone, and no base qualities were kept. The record originates from a study of OX40 agonist ivuxolimab in advanced cancers. The study in broad terms: Ivuxolimab, which targeted the costimulatory receptor OX40 (CD134), was an agonistic, fully human IgG2 monoclonal antibody. Intravenous ivuxolimab was administered to patients every 2 weeks at six dose levels: 0.01, 0.1, 0.3, 1.5, 3 and 10 mg/kg. Among the roughly 52 dose-escalation patients, around 19 had hepatocellular carcinoma, approximately 15 melanoma, 9 renal cell carcinoma and 9 head and neck cancer. In the dose-escalation cohort, 65% to 85% of patients were male, and the mean age was approximately 60 years with a range of roughly 20 to 80. Patients were allowed to have had prior anti-PD-1, anti-PD-L1 or anti-CTLA-4 therapy, and roughly 40% of the dose-escalation patients had previously received checkpoint inhibitors. Partial responses occurred in three dose-escalation patients, of whom one had hepatocellular carcinoma and two had cutaneous melanoma. Peripheral TCRbeta sequencing aimed to test whether ivuxolimab altered TCR sequence diversity and caused clonal T-cell expansion. The paper describes the monotherapy dose-escalation part (N ≈ 49 patients) of the phase I trial of ivuxolimab.

Patients with autoimmune disease history or receiving systemic immunosuppression were excluded from the trial. Peripheral blood for TCR sequencing was collected from all dose cohorts at baseline, on cycle 4 day 1, and on cycle 7 day 1. The samples were drawn from a first-in-human, open-label, multicenter phase I dose-escalation trial of ivuxolimab. Adults with locally advanced or metastatic melanoma, renal cell carcinoma, hepatocellular carcinoma or head and neck squamous cell carcinoma were enrolled in the trial. CD4+ and CD8+ T cells were sorted separately from peripheral blood before TCR sequencing. From cysteine to phenylalanine, the CDR3 is 13 amino acids long. Of all the DNA, just the CDR3 is kept, 39 bases in frame from base 1. CDR1 and CDR2, per the germline V gene (reference sequence), are SGHAT and FQDESV. V sheds 2 bases and J sheds 5 bases, leaving 7 bases between their ends. General study outcomes and caveats: After ivuxolimab, CD8+ T cells had more expanded clones than CD4+ T cells on average. At doses of 0.1 to 3.0 mg/kg, clonal expansion of both CD4+ and CD8+ blood T cells was observed from baseline to week 6. The antigen specificity of the peripheral T cells that underwent clonal expansion was not determined. In partial responders in the 0.1-3.0 mg/kg groups, normalized peripheral clonal expansion was found to be among the lowest, especially among CD8+ T cells. Low levels of normalized T-cell clonal expansion were also seen in some patients who did not respond.

For sequencing of the TCRbeta CDR3 region, genomic DNA was extracted from the sorted cells. The immunoSEQ Assay was used to sequence the TCRbeta CDR3 regions. The table comes from immuneACCESS by way of TCRdb, which keeps in-frame sequences with V and J called. Part of the clones is missing from these tables; in studies checked, under half for an unresolved V gene and the rest for unknown reasons. This sample lists 71,000 or so clones; more than 85% were detected once. The ten biggest clones cover roughly 1.1% of the sample. The source is an adult with an advanced solid tumor such as melanoma, head and neck, liver or kidney cancer. Recombination linked TRBV11-1 to TRBJ1-5; the D segment could be TRBD1, given 5 matching bases. This material consisted of CD4+ or CD8+ T cells sorted from blood, taken in a trial of the OX40 agonist ivuxolimab. The nucleotides are TGTGCCAGCAGCTTACAGGGAGATCAGCCCCAGCATTTT. This yields the protein CASSLQGDQPQHF.